These 5 T cell receptor beta chains share one sample of origin, sequenced in a study of Tregs in tolerant kidney transplant recipients. Mixed chimerism was transient after nonmyeloablative marrow transplants from related graft donors. Data came from immunoSEQ multiplex PCR; TCRdb stores just in-frame clones and leaves some out. The data contain some 57,000 clones, 90% to 95% of them singletons. The specimen was CD8+ T cells from blood (PBMCs), collected 24 months after the transplant. These receptor sequences come from a human patient who received a combined kidney and bone marrow transplant. A subset of T cells may come from the graft donor.

This rearrangement joins TRBV27 to TRBJ1-2; the match to TRBD1 covers 8 bases. The CDR3 runs 16 residues. Germline trimming cut 5 bases from V and 3 bases from J; bases unmatched to any gene: 11. Germline CDR1 is MNHEY and CDR2 is SMNVEV (reference sequence). This CDR3 is CASSKGTGANHYGYTF. The CDR3 DNA sequence: TGTGCCAGCAGTAAAGGGACAGGCGCAAATCACTATGGCTACACCTTC.

This chain connects TRBV13 to TRBJ2-1; no clear D gene. This CDR3 region has 15 residues. Trimming stripped 1 base from V and 12 bases from J, with 19 bases between. Germline CDR1 PRHDT, CDR2 FYEKMQ (reference sequence). CDR3 sequence reads: CASSLEANPTRGQFF. The DNA for the CDR3 is TGTGCCAGCAGCTTAGAAGCAAACCCTACAAGAGGGCAGTTCTTC.

The chain is built from TRBV27 and TRBJ2-5, with unresolved D. V was cut by 3 bases and J by 4 bases, with 9 bases left in between. The CDR3 is 13 residues long. CDR1 is MNHEY and CDR2 is SMNVEV in the germline V gene (reference sequence). CDR3 coding DNA: TGTGCCAGCAGTTTTGGCTACAGAGAGACCCAGTACTTC. This encodes CASSFGYRETQYF.

The chain links TRBV5-5 to TRBJ2-7, with 8 nucleotides matching TRBD1. Losses at the gene ends were 4 bases for V and 0 bases for J; bases not matched to a gene: 6. This CDR3 is built from 15 residues. Germline CDR1 is SGHKS and CDR2 is YYEKEE (reference sequence). The CDR3 sequence: CASSITGGSSYEQYF. CDR3 nucleotide sequence: TGTGCCAGCAGCATCACAGGGGGTAGCTCCTACGAGCAGTACTTC.

This chain joins TRBV14 and TRBJ2-7, with 13 bases aligning to TRBD2. The CDR3 sequence is 15 residues long. The ends lost 4 bases at V and 3 bases at J; junction bases unmatched: 3. CDR1 and CDR2 from the germline V gene are SGHDN and FVKESK. The CDR3 here is CASSPGTSGIYEQYF. The DNA for the CDR3 is TGTGCCAGCAGCCCAGGGACTAGCGGGATCTACGAGCAGTACTTC.